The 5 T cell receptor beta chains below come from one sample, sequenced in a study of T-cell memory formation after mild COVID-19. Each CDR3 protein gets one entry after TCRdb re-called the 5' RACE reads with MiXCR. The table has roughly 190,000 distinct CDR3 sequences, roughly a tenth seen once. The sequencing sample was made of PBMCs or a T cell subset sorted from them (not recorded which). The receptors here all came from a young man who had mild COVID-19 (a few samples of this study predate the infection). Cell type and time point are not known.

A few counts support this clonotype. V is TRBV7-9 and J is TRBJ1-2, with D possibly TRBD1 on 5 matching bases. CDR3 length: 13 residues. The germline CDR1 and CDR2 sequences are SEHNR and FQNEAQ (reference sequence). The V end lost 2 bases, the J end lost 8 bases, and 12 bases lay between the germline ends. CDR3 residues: CASSLIAGRGYTF. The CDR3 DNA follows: TGTGCCAGCAGCTTAATCGCAGGGAGAGGCTACACCTTC. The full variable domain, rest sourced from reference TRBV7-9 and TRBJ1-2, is DTGVSQNPRHKITKRGQNVTFRCDPISEHNRLYWYRQTLGQGPEFLTYFQNEAQLEKSRLLSDRFSAERPKGSFSTLEIQRTEQGDSAMYLCASSLIAGRGYTFGSGTRLTVV.

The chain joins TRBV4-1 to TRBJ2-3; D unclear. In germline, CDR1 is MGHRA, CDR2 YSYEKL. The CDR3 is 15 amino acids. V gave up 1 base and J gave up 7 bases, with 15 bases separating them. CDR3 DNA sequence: TGCGCCAGCAGCCAAGGCCAGCTCGAAGGTTATACGCAGTATTTT. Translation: CASSQGQLEGYTQYF.

Here the CDR3 DNA reads TGTGCCAGCAGTGTTGAACTAGTTGTGTCCTACGAGCAGTACGTC. The encoded protein is CASSVELVVSYEQYV. The rearrangement links TRBV6-1 to TRBJ2-7; D may be TRBD2 (5 bases). CDR1 is MNHNS, CDR2 SASEGT, per germline. Between the trimmed V and J ends, which lost 4 bases and 1 base, there was a span of 14 bases. The CDR3 consists of 15 residues.

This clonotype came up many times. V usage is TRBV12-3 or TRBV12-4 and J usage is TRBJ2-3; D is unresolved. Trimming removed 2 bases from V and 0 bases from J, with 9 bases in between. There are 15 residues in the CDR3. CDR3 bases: TGTGCCAGCAGTTTAAACTTTGACAGCACAGATACGCAGTATTTT. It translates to CASSLNFDSTDTQYF.

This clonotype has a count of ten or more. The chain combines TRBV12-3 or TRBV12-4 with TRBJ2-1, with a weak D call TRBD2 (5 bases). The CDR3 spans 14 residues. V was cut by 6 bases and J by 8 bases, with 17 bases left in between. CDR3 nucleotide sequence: TGTGCCAGCAGCGGAGGAGCAGCAAGGGATGAGCAGTTCTTC. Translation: CASSGGAARDEQFF.